This T cell receptor beta chain appears in the sequencing data of a study of blood T cell repertoires in COVID-19. TCRdb's copy holds only in-frame clones and misses some; the assay was immunoSEQ multiplex PCR. Here the sample spans about 250,000 clones, around 84% being singletons. All exposed participants met a person with COVID-19 within 2 weeks before entering the study. Germline lookup yields CDR1 MNHEY and CDR2 SMNVEV (reference sequence). The CDR3 covers 15 residues. V was trimmed by 8 bases and J by 5 bases, leaving 19 bases between them. The rearrangement uses TRBV27 and TRBJ1-5; D may be TRBD1 (5 bases). This TCR came from a woman aged 50 to 60 who had been exposed to COVID-19. Sequencing used PBMCs or T cells enriched from blood (not recorded which). The CDR3 protein is CASGRHRGFDQPQHF. CDR3 coding DNA: TGTGCCAGCGGTCGGCATAGGGGCTTTGATCAGCCCCAGCATTTT.